A single sample gave rise to the 25 T cell receptor beta chains below, sequenced in a study of blood T cell repertoires in COVID-19 (dated by TCRdb to the early 2020s). Receptors were amplified or captured by the immunoSEQ multiplex PCR assay. Held by TCRdb, this immuneACCESS table contains in-frame sequences only and omits some clones. Under half of the omission traces to an unresolved V gene where checked; the cause of the rest is unknown. Counted in this sample were roughly 300,000 clones; 80% to 90% of them appeared once. The ten largest clones capture more than 8% of the sample. The sample consisted of peripheral blood. These receptor sequences come from a woman aged 45 to 65 who had recovered from COVID-19.

The rearrangement links TRBV27 to TRBJ2-5; 8 positions agree with TRBD1. V lost 11 bases and J lost 3; bases outside the gene matches: 11. The germline CDR1 and CDR2 sequences are MNHEY and SMNVEV (reference sequence). This CDR3 is built from 14 residues. The CDR3 sequence: CASQTGGAEETQYF. CDR3 bases: TGTGCCTCCCAAACAGGGGGTGCCGAAGAGACCCAGTACTTC.

CDR3 sequence: CASSFIPGLAANNEQFF. CDR3 nucleotide sequence: TGTGCCAGCAGCTTTATACCGGGACTAGCGGCCAACAATGAGCAGTTCTTC. The chain couples TRBV5-5 to TRBJ2-1; 11 nucleotides match TRBD2. Trimming at V came to 2 bases and at J to 5 bases, leaving 9 bases not matched to a gene. CDR1 is SGHKS, CDR2 YYEKEE, per germline (reference sequence). The CDR3 has 17 amino acids.

The rearrangement links TRBV18 to TRBJ1-4; D unclear. The CDR3 is made up of 14 amino acids. The germline V and J ends were trimmed by 0 bases and 6 bases, with 8 bases remaining between them. CDR1 is KGHSH, CDR2 LQKENI, per germline. This CDR3 reads CASSPPPAHEKLFF. The CDR3 region has the DNA TGTGCCAGCTCACCACCTCCCGCGCATGAAAAACTGTTTTTT.

The chain has TRBV1 and TRBJ2-7; no check of the table's D call, TRBD2, against the DNA was made. TRBV1 is tagged as a pseudogene. CDR3 length: 14 amino acids. The CDR3 nucleotides read TGCACCAGCAGACAGCGGGAGTGCTCCTACGAGCAGTACTTC. It codes for CTSRQRECSYEQYF.

This clone occurred once. The chain combines TRBV12-5 with TRBJ2-2; the match to TRBD2 covers 9 bases. The germline V gene encodes CDR1 LGHNT and CDR2 FRNRAP. This CDR3 has 16 residues. Trimming took 3 bases from V and 2 from J; bases not matched to a gene: 4. The CDR3 region is CASGFLLAGNTGELFF. The CDR3 nucleotides read TGTGCTAGTGGTTTTCTGCTAGCGGGAAACACCGGGGAGCTGTTTTTT.

The chain uses TRBV5-1 and TRBJ2-7; D gene ambiguous. The CDR3 extends over 14 amino acids. Trimming stripped 4 bases from V and 5 bases from J, with 16 bases between. The V gene's germline CDR1 is SGHRS and CDR2 YFSETQ. The CDR3, as DNA: TGCGCCAGCAGCCTCCTAGGATCGCCCAACGAGCAGTACTTC. It codes for CASSLLGSPNEQYF.

The genes are TRBV3-1 (or the pseudogene TRBV3-2) and TRBJ1-2; 7 bases are a match to TRBD1. The CDR3 contains 13 residues. Germline CDR1 and CDR2: LGHDT and YNNKEL (reference sequence). The V and J ends lost 3 bases and 5 bases, in that order; junction bases with no gene match: 3. The CDR3 here is CASSQKGAYGYTF. The CDR3 coding sequence is TGTGCCAGCAGCCAGAAGGGGGCATATGGCTACACCTTC.

The chain is built from TRBV4-2 and TRBJ1-1; 8 bases agree with TRBD1. Germline V CDR1 and CDR2: LGHNA, YNFKEQ. The V and J ends lost 1 base and 6 bases, in that order; junction bases with no gene match: 4. The CDR3 covers 14 residues. DNA of the CDR3: TGTGCCAGCAGCCAAGTACAGGGGGACGCTGAAGCTTTCTTT. It specifies CASSQVQGDAEAFF.

The rearrangement uses TRBV5-4 and TRBJ2-2; tentatively, D is TRBD1 (5 bases). Germline V gene lookup returns CDR1 SGHNT and CDR2 YYREEE (reference sequence). V dropped 7 bases and J dropped 7 bases, with 11 bases sitting between them. CDR3 length: 12 amino acids. The CDR3 reads CASGQGNGELFF. The CDR3 DNA sequence: TGTGCCAGCGGCCAGGGTAACGGGGAGCTGTTTTTT.

This chain connects TRBV29-1 to TRBJ2-4; 10 nucleotides align to TRBD2. Germline V gene sequence: CDR1 SQVTM, CDR2 ANQGSEA. The CDR3 is made up of 18 amino acids. The J segment lost 3 bases and the V segment lost 3 bases, leaving 14 bases of the junction unmatched. The CDR3 DNA follows: TGCAGCGTTGATAATGGCCTAGCGGGAGATGTCGTCAAAAACATTCAGTACTTC. Its protein is CSVDNGLAGDVVKNIQYF. The full variable domain, completed using reference TRBV29-1 and TRBJ2-4, is SAVISQKPSRDICQRGTSLTIQCQVDSQVTMMFWYRQQPGQSLTLIATANQGSEATYESGFVIDKFPISRPNLTFSTLTVSNMSPEDSSIYLCSVDNGLAGDVVKNIQYFGAGTRLSVL.

This clone was seen once. This chain links TRBV7-2 with TRBJ2-1; maybe TRBD2 (5 bases). The V gene's germline CDR1 is SGHTA and CDR2 FQGNSA. V was shortened by 1 base and J by 0 bases, with 13 bases between the two germline ends. CDR3 length: 17 amino acids. The DNA for the CDR3 is TGTGCCAGCAGCTTAGAGGAGGTGGGAAGCTCCTACAATGAGCAGTTCTTC. It specifies CASSLEEVGSSYNEQFF.

The chain carries TRBV4-3 and TRBJ1-5; 8 bases agree with TRBD1. Germline V gene data show CDR1 as LGHNA and CDR2 as YSLEER. The CDR3 sequence is 13 residues long. After removal of 5 bases from V and 5 bases from J, the junction contained 2 bases not matched to a gene. The CDR3 sequence: CASSSGGDQPQHF. The CDR3 nucleotides are TGCGCCAGCAGCTCAGGGGGCGATCAGCCCCAGCATTTT.

V is TRBV2 and J is TRBJ1-5, with a tentative D call TRBD1 (6 bases). Trimming pared 6 bases from V and 4 bases from J, leaving 7 bases between. Germline V gene sequence: CDR1 SNHLY, CDR2 FYNNEI. This CDR3 is built from 12 residues. This CDR3 is CASRTGNQPQHF. CDR3 DNA sequence: TGTGCCAGCAGAACAGGGAATCAGCCCCAGCATTTT. The whole variable domain, remainder taken from reference TRBV2 and TRBJ1-5, is EPEVTQTPSHQVTQMGQEVILRCVPISNHLYFYWYRQILGQKVEFLVSFYNNEISEKSEIFDDQFSVERPDGSNFTLKIRSTKLEDSAMYFCASRTGNQPQHFGDGTRLSIL.

V and J are TRBV18 and TRBJ1-1, with D hard to call. The CDR3 is made up of 16 amino acids. With 1 base removed from V and 0 bases from J, the gap between germline ends came to 12 bases. Germline lookup yields CDR1 KGHSH and CDR2 LQKENI. CDR3 loop: CASSPQSDALNTEAFF. The DNA of the CDR3 is TGTGCCAGCTCACCACAGTCAGATGCTTTGAACACTGAAGCTTTCTTT. Variable domain in full (rest from reference TRBV18 and TRBJ1-1): NAGVMQNPRHLVRRRGQEARLRCSPMKGHSHVYWYRQLPEEGLKFMVYLQKENIIDESGMPKERFSAEFPKEGPSILRIQQVVRGDSAAYFCASSPQSDALNTEAFFGQGTRLTVV.

The chain links TRBV29-1 to TRBJ2-7, with D tentatively TRBD1 (6 bases). V lost 8 bases and J lost 7, with 18 bases in between. Germline assignment: CDR1 SQVTM and CDR2 ANQGSEA. The CDR3 extends over 12 amino acids. The chain's CDR3 is CSTTGPQGEQYF. CDR3 DNA sequence: TGCAGCACTACGGGACCCCAGGGGGAGCAGTACTTC.

This chain links TRBV4-3 with TRBJ2-7, with D maybe TRBD1 (6 bases). The CDR3 totals 15 residues. CDR1 is LGHNA and CDR2 is YSLEER in the germline V gene. V dropped 4 bases and J dropped 2 bases, with 15 bases sitting between them. The CDR3 spells CASSRVTGNTYEQYF. CDR3 in DNA: TGCGCCAGCAGCCGTGTCACAGGGAATACCTACGAGCAGTACTTC.

The V and J genes are TRBV10-3 and TRBJ1-2; D not resolved. Looked up from germline, CDR1 is ENHRY and CDR2 is SYGVKD. The CDR3 runs 13 residues. Trimming shortened V by 3 bases and J by 7 bases, and 12 bases separated the two germline ends. Here the CDR3 reads CAISDFGIPGYTF. Here the CDR3 DNA reads TGTGCCATCAGTGACTTCGGTATCCCTGGCTACACCTTC.

This clone was counted a single time. This chain joins TRBV19 and TRBJ1-3; D not resolved. This CDR3 is 12 amino acids long. CDR1 and CDR2 (germline): LNHDA, SQIVND (reference sequence). V dropped 5 bases and J dropped 4 bases, with 6 bases sitting between them. The CDR3 DNA follows: TGTGCCAGTAGTCTTAGAGGAAACACCATATATTTT. Encoded protein: CASSLRGNTIYF.

The chain is built from TRBV4-3 and TRBJ2-1, with 8 bases identical to TRBD1. Looked up from germline, CDR1 is LGHNA and CDR2 is YSLEER. The junction had 7 bases not matched to a gene; V was cut back by 2 bases and J by 4 bases. The CDR3 length is 16 residues. DNA for the CDR3: TGCGCCAGCAGCCAAAAGTGGGGGACAGGTTACAATGAGCAGTTCTTC. Translating it yields CASSQKWGTGYNEQFF.

The chain recombines TRBV30 with TRBJ2-6, with 7 bases lining up with TRBD2. The length of the CDR3 is 15 residues. Unmatched junction bases numbered 0, after V lost 1 base and J lost 0 bases. CDR1 and CDR2 from the germline V gene are GTSNPN and SVGIG (reference sequence). CDR3 amino acids: CAWSAGGSGANVLTF. CDR3 DNA: TGTGCCTGGAGTGCGGGGGGCTCTGGGGCCAACGTCCTGACTTTC. Based on the CDR3 plus reference TRBV30 and TRBJ2-6, the full variable domain is SQTIHQWPATLVQPVGSPLSLECTVEGTSNPNLYWYRQAAGRGLQLLFYSVGIGQISSEVPQNLSASRPQDRQFILSSKKLLLSDSGFYLCAWSAGGSGANVLTFGAGSRLTVL.

The V gene is TRBV19, the J gene TRBJ2-1; 7 positions agree with TRBD2. This CDR3 region has 13 residues. V lost 6 bases and J lost 12; bases outside the gene matches: 11. CDR1 and CDR2 (germline): LNHDA, SQIVND (reference sequence). In nucleotides, the CDR3 is TGTGCCAGTAGCCCACCCTCGTCGGGGGGGCAGTTCTTC. Protein sequence: CASSPPSSGGQFF.

The genes are TRBV27 and TRBJ1-1; 7 positions agree with TRBD1. This CDR3 is 14 amino acids long. The V segment lost 5 bases and the J segment 4 bases; nucleotides outside the gene matches: 7. Germline V gene lookup returns CDR1 MNHEY and CDR2 SMNVEV (reference sequence). CDR3 residues: CASSTRPGGTEAFF. CDR3 DNA sequence: TGTGCCAGCAGTACCCGGCCAGGGGGCACTGAAGCTTTCTTT.

V is TRBV7-2 and J is TRBJ2-7; the match to TRBD2 covers 11 bases. The junction had 2 bases not matched to a gene; V was cut back by 0 bases and J by 1 base. Germline-derived CDR1 and CDR2 are SGHTA and FQGNSA. The CDR3 runs 16 residues. For the CDR3, the DNA is TGTGCCAGCAGCTTAGCGGCTAGCGGGGGGTCCTACGAGCAGTACTTC. It specifies CASSLAASGGSYEQYF. Using reference TRBV7-2 and TRBJ2-7 for the parts outside the CDR3, the full variable domain is GAGVSQSPSNKVTEKGKDVELRCDPISGHTALYWYRQSLGQGLEFLIYFQGNSAPDKSGLPSDRFSAERTGGSVSTLTIQRTQQEDSAVYLCASSLAASGGSYEQYFGPGTRLTVT.

V gene TRBV19 combines with J gene TRBJ2-7; the D gene is possibly TRBD1 (6 bases). Trimming removed 6 bases at V and 0 bases at J, with 15 bases between. CDR1 is LNHDA, CDR2 SQIVND, per germline (reference sequence). The CDR3 runs 15 residues. CDR3 protein: CASRWVGDISYEQYF. The DNA of the CDR3 is TGTGCCAGTAGATGGGTGGGGGACATCTCCTACGAGCAGTACTTC. The whole variable domain, remainder taken from reference TRBV19 and TRBJ2-7, is DGGITQSPKYLFRKEGQNVTLSCEQNLNHDAMYWYRQDPGQGLRLIYYSQIVNDFQKGDIAEGYSVSREKKESFPLTVTSAQKNPTAFYLCASRWVGDISYEQYFGPGTRLTVT.

The chain is built from TRBV5-1 and TRBJ2-7; D gene uncertain. With 5 bases removed from V and 2 bases from J, the gap between germline ends came to 14 bases. This CDR3 region has 14 residues. CDR1 is SGHRS and CDR2 is YFSETQ in the germline V gene. The CDR3: CASSSGQLTYEQYF. In DNA form, the CDR3 reads TGCGCCAGCAGTTCGGGTCAACTTACCTACGAGCAGTACTTC.